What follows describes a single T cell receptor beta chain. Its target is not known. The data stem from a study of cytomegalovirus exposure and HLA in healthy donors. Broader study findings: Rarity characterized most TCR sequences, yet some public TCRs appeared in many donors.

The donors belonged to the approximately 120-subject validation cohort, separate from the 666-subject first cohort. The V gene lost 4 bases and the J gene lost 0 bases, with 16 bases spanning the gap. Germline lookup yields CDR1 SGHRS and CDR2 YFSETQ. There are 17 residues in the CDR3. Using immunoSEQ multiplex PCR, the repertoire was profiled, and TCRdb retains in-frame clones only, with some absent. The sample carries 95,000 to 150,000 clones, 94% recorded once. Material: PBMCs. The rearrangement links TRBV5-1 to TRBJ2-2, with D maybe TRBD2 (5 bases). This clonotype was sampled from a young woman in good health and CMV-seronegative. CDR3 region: CASSPPSGFSNTGELFF. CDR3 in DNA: TGCGCCAGCAGCCCCCCTTCGGGGTTCTCGAACACCGGGGAGCTGTTTTTT. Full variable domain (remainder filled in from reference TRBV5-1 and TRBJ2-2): KAGVTQTPRYLIKTRGQQVTLSCSPISGHRSVSWYQQTPGQGLQFLFEYFSETQRNKGNFPGRFSGRQFSNSRSEMNVSTLELGDSALYLCASSPPSGFSNTGELFFGEGSRLTVL.